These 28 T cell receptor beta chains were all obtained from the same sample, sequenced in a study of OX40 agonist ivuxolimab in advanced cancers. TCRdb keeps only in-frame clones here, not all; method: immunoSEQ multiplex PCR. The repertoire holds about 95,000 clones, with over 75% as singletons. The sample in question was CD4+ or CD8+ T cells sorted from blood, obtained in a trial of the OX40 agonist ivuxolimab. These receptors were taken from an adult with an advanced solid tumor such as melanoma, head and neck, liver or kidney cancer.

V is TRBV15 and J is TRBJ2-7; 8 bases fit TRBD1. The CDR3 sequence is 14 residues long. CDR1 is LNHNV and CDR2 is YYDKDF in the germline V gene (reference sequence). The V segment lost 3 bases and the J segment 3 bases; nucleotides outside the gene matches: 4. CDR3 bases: TGTGCCACCAGCAGGGCACAGGGGGTCTACGAGCAGTACTTC. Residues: CATSRAQGVYEQYF. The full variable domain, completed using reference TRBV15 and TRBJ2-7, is DAMVIQNPRYQVTQFGKPVTLSCSQTLNHNVMYWYQQKSSQAPKLLFHYYDKDFNNEADTPDNFQSRRPNTSFCFLDIRSPGLGDTAMYLCATSRAQGVYEQYFGPGTRLTVT.

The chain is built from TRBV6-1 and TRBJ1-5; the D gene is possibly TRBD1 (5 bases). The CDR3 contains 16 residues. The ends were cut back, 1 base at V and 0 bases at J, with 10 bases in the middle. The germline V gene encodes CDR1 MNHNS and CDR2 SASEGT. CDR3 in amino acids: CASSEVGGYSNQPQHF. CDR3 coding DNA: TGTGCCAGCAGTGAAGTTGGGGGGTATAGCAATCAGCCCCAGCATTTT.

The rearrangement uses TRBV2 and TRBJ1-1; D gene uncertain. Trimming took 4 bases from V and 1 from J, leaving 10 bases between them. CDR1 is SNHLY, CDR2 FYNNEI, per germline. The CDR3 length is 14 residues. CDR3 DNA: TGTGCCAGCAGTGGGTGGGTACAGAACACTGAAGCTTTCTTT. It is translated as CASSGWVQNTEAFF. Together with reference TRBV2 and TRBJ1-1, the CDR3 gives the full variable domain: EPEVTQTPSHQVTQMGQEVILRCVPISNHLYFYWYRQILGQKVEFLVSFYNNEISEKSEIFDDQFSVERPDGSNFTLKIRSTKLEDSAMYFCASSGWVQNTEAFFGQGTRLTVV.

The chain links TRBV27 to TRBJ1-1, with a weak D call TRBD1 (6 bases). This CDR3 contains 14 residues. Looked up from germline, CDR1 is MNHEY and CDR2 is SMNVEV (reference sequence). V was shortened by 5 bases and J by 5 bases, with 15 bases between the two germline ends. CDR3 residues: CASSRGQHGTEAFF. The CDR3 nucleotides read TGTGCCAGCAGTCGAGGACAGCACGGGACTGAAGCTTTCTTT.

Written as DNA, the CDR3 is TGTGCCTGGTCGGGACTAGCGCCAAAGGAGACCCAGTACTTC. This translates into CAWSGLAPKETQYF. The chain combines TRBV30 with TRBJ2-5; TRBD2 matches 10 bases. The CDR3 length is 14 residues. J was trimmed by 5 bases and V by 5 bases; bases with no gene match: 8. Germline loops: CDR1 GTSNPN, CDR2 SVGIG (reference sequence). Based on the CDR3 plus reference TRBV30 and TRBJ2-5, the full variable domain is SQTIHQWPATLVQPVGSPLSLECTVEGTSNPNLYWYRQAAGRGLQLLFYSVGIGQISSEVPQNLSASRPQDRQFILSSKKLLLSDSGFYLCAWSGLAPKETQYFGPGTRLLVL.

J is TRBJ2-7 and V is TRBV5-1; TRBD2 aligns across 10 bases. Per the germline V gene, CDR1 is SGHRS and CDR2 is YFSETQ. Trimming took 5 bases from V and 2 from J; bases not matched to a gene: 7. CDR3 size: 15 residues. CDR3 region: CASRPGLALTYEQYF. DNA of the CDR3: TGCGCCAGCAGACCGGGACTAGCGTTAACCTACGAGCAGTACTTC.

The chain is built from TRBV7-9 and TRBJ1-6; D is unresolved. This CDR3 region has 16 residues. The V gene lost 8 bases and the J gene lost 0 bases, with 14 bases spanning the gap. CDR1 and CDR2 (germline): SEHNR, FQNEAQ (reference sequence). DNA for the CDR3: TGTGCCAGCCTGGGCCAGGAAAGCTCCTATAATTCACCCCTCCACTTT. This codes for CASLGQESSYNSPLHF. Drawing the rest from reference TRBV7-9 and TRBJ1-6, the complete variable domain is DTGVSQNPRHKITKRGQNVTFRCDPISEHNRLYWYRQTLGQGPEFLTYFQNEAQLEKSRLLSDRFSAERPKGSFSTLEIQRTEQGDSAMYLCASLGQESSYNSPLHFGNGTRLTVT.

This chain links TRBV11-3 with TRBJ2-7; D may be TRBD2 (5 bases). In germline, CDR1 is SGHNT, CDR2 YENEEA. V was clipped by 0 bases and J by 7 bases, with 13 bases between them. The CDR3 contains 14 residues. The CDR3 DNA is TGTGCCAGCAGCTTAGAGCCGGGAACCCAGGAGCAGTACTTC. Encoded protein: CASSLEPGTQEQYF.

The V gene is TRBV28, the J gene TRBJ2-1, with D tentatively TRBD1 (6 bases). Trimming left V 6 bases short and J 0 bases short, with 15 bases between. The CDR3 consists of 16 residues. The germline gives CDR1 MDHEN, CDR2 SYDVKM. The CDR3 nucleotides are TGTGCCAGCAGACTAAGAGGGGGAGACTCCTACAATGAGCAGTTCTTC. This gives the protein CASRLRGGDSYNEQFF.

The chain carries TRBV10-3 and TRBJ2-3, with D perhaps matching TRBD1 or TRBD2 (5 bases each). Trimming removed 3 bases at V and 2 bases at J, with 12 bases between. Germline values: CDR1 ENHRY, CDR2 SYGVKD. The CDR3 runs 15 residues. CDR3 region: CAISDHGAYTDTQYF. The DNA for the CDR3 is TGTGCCATCAGTGACCACGGGGCGTACACAGATACGCAGTATTTT.

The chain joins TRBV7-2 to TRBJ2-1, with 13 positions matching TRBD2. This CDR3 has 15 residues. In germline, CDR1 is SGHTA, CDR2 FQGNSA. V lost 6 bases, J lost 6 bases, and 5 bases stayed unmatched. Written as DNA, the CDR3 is TGTGCCAGCAGACGACTAGCGGGAGGCGCCAATGAGCAGTTCTTC. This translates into CASRRLAGGANEQFF.

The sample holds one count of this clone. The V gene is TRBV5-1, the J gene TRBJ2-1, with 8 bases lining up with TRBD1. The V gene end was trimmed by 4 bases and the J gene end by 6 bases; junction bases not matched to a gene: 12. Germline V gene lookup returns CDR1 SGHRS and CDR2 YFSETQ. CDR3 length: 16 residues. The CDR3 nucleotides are TGCGCCAGCAGCCCTCCCCTCGGACAGGGCCTCAATGAGCAGTTCTTC. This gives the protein CASSPPLGQGLNEQFF.

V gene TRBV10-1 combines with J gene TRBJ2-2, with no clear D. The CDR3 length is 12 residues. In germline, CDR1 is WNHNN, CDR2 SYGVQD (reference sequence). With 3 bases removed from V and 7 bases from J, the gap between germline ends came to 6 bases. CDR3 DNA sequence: TGCGCCAGCAGTGATAACGGCGGGGAGCTGTTTTTT. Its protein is CASSDNGGELFF.

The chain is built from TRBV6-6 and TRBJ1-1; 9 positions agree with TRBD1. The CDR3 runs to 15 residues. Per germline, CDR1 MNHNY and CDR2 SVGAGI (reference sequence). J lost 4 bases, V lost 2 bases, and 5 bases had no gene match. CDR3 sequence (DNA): TGTGCCAGCAGTTACAGGGGGACAGGGTTCACTGAAGCTTTCTTT. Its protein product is CASSYRGTGFTEAFF.

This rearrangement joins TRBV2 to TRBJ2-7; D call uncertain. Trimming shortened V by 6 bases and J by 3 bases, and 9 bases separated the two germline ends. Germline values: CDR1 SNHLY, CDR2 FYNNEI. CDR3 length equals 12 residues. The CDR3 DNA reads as TGTGCCAGCAGCGCACAGAGCTACGAGCAGTACTTC. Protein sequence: CASSAQSYEQYF.

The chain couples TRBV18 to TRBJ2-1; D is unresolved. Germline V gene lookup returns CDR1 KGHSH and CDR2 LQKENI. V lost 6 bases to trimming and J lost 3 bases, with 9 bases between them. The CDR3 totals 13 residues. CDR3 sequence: CASSSLDYNEQFF. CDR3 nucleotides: TGTGCCAGCTCGTCCCTCGACTACAATGAGCAGTTCTTC.

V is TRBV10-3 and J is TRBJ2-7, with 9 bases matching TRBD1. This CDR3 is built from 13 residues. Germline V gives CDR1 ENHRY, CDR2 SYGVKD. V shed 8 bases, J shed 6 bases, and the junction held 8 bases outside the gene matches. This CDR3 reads CAIHRDRASEQYF. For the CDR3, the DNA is TGTGCCATCCACCGGGACAGGGCCTCCGAGCAGTACTTC.

CDR3 DNA sequence: TGTGCCACCAGTTGGACAGGGTATAATCAGCCCCAGCATTTT. Translated: CATSWTGYNQPQHF. The chain couples TRBV15 to TRBJ1-5; TRBD1 matches 8 bases. The CDR3 length is 14 residues. Trimming removed 6 bases from V and 4 bases from J; junction bases left unmatched: 5. Per the germline V gene, CDR1 is LNHNV and CDR2 is YYDKDF (reference sequence).

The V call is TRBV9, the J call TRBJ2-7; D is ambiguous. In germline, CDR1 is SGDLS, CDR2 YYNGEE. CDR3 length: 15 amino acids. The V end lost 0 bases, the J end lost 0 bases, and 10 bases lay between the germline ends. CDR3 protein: CASSVAASSSYEQYF. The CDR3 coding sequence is TGTGCCAGCAGCGTAGCGGCGTCAAGCTCCTACGAGCAGTACTTC.

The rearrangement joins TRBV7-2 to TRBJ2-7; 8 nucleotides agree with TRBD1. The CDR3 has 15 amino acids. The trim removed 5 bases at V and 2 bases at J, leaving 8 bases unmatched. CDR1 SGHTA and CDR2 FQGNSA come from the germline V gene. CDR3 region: CASSPAQGAPYEQYF. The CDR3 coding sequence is TGTGCCAGCAGCCCGGCGCAGGGGGCCCCCTACGAGCAGTACTTC.

The CDR3 loop is CASSKIPGATEAFF. In DNA, the CDR3 is TGTGCCAGTAGTAAGATTCCAGGGGCCACTGAAGCTTTCTTT. The gene calls are TRBV19 and TRBJ1-1, with D perhaps TRBD1 (6 bases). Germline CDR1 and CDR2: LNHDA and SQIVND (reference sequence). This CDR3 contains 14 residues. V shed 4 bases and J shed 4 bases, with 13 bases lying between them.

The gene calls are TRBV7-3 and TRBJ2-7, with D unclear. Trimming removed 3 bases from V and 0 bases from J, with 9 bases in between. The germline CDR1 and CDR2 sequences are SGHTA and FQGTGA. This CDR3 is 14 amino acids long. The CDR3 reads CASSFPPASYEQYF. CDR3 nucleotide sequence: TGTGCCAGCAGCTTCCCTCCAGCCTCCTACGAGCAGTACTTC.

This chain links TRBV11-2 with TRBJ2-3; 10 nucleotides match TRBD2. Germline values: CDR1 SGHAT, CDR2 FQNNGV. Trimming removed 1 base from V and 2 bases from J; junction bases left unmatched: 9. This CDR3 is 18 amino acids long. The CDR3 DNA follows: TGTGCCAGCAGCTTAGGATCGACTAGCGGGTCGTTCACAGATACGCAGTATTTT. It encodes CASSLGSTSGSFTDTQYF.

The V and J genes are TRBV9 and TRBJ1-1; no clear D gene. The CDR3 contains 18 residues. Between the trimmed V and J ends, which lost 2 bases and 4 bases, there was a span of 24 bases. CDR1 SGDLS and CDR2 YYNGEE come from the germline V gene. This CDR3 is CASSVVSVRPLVTTEAFF. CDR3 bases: TGTGCCAGCAGCGTTGTTTCGGTCCGGCCCTTGGTGACCACTGAAGCTTTCTTT.

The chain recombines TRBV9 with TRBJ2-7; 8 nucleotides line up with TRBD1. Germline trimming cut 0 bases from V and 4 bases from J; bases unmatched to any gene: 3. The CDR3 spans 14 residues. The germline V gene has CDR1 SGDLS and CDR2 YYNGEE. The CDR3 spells CASSVGDRGYEQYF. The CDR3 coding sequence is TGTGCCAGCAGCGTAGGAGACAGGGGTTACGAGCAGTACTTC.

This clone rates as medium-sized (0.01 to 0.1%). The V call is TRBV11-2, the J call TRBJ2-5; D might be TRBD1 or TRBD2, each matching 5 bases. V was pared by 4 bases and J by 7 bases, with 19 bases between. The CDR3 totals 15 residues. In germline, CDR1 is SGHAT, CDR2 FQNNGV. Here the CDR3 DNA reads TGTGCCAGCAGCTCACCCGGGACGAATAAACGGACCCAGTACTTC. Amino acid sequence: CASSSPGTNKRTQYF.

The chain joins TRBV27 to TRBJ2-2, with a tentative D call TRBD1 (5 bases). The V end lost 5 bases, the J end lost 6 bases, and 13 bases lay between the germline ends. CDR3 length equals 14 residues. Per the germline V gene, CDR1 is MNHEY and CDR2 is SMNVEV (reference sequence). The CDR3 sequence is CASSPTQGSGELFF. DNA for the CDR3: TGTGCCAGCAGTCCTACTCAGGGATCCGGGGAGCTGTTTTTT.

The CDR3 protein is CASSQGDTGPLNTEAFF. CDR3 coding DNA: TGCGCCAGCAGCCAAGGGGATACGGGCCCTTTGAACACTGAAGCTTTCTTT. The chain joins TRBV4-1 to TRBJ1-1, with no clear D. This CDR3 comprises 17 residues. The V gene lost 1 base and the J gene lost 0 bases, with 15 bases spanning the gap. Germline V gene data show CDR1 as MGHRA and CDR2 as YSYEKL.